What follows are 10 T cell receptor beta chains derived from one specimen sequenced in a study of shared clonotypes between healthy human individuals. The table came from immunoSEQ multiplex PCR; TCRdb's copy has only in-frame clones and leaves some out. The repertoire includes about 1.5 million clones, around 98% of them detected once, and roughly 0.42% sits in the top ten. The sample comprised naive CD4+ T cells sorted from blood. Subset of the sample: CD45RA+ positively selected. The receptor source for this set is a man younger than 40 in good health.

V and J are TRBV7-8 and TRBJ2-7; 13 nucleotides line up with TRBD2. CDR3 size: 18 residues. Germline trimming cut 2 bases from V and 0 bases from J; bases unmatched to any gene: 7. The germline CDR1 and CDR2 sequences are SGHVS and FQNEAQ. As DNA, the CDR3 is TGTGCCAGCAGCTTAATCGGACTAGCGGGAGTTGGCTCCTACGAGCAGTACTTC. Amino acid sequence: CASSLIGLAGVGSYEQYF.

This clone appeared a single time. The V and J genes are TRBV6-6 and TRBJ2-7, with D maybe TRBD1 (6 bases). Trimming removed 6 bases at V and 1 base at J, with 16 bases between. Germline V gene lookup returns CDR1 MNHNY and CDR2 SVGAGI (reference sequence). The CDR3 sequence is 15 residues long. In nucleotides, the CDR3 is TGTGCCAGCAGAGTAGGGGGTAAGTCGTCCTACGAGCAGTACTTC. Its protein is CASRVGGKSSYEQYF.

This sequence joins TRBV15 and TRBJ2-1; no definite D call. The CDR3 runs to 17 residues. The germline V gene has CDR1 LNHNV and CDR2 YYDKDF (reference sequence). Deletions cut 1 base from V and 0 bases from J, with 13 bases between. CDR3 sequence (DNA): TGTGCCACCAGCAGAGCACTTAGGATCAGCTCCTACAATGAGCAGTTCTTC. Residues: CATSRALRISSYNEQFF.

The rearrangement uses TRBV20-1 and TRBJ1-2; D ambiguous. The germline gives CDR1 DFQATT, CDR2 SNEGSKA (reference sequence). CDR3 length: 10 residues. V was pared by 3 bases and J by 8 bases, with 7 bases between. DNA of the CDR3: TGCAGTGCTAGTCGGTCGGGCTACACCTTC. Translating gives CSASRSGYTF.

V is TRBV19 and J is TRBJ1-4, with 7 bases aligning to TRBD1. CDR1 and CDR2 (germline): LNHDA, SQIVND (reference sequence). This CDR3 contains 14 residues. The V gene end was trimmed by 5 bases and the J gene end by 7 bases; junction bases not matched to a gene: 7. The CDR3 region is CASSPRNRGEKLFF. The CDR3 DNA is TGTGCCAGTAGTCCCCGAAACAGGGGTGAAAAACTGTTTTTT. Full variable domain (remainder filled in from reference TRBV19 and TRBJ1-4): DGGITQSPKYLFRKEGQNVTLSCEQNLNHDAMYWYRQDPGQGLRLIYYSQIVNDFQKGDIAEGYSVSREKKESFPLTVTSAQKNPTAFYLCASSPRNRGEKLFFGSGTQLSVL.

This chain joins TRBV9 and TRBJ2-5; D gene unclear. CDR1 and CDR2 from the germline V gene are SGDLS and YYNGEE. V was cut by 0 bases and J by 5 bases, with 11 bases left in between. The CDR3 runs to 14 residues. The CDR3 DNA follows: TGTGCCAGCAGCGTAGGGGTTCTCACGGAGACCCAGTACTTC. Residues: CASSVGVLTETQYF.

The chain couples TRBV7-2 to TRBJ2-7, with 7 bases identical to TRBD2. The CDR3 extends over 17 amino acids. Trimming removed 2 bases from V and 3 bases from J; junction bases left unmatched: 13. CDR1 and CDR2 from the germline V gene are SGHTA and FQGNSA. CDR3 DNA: TGTGCCAGCAGCTTAATTCCCGTGGTGCGCGGGAGCTACGAGCAGTACTTC. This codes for CASSLIPVVRGSYEQYF.

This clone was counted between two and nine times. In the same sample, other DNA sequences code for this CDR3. The CDR3: CASSYSRDRAYEQYF. The DNA of the CDR3 is TGTGCCAGCAGTTACTCCCGGGACAGGGCCTACGAGCAGTACTTC. The rearrangement links TRBV6-5 to TRBJ2-7, with 9 bases lining up with TRBD1. Germline-derived CDR1 and CDR2 are MNHEY and SVGAGI. Losses at the gene ends were 0 bases for V and 2 bases for J; bases not matched to a gene: 2. The CDR3 extends over 15 amino acids.

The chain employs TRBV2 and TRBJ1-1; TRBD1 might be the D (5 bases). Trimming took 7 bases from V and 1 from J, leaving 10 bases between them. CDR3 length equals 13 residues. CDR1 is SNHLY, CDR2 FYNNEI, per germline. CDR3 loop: CASTTGPNTEAFF. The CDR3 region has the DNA TGTGCCAGCACAACGGGACCGAACACTGAAGCTTTCTTT. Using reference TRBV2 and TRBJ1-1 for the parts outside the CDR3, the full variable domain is EPEVTQTPSHQVTQMGQEVILRCVPISNHLYFYWYRQILGQKVEFLVSFYNNEISEKSEIFDDQFSVERPDGSNFTLKIRSTKLEDSAMYFCASTTGPNTEAFFGQGTRLTVV.

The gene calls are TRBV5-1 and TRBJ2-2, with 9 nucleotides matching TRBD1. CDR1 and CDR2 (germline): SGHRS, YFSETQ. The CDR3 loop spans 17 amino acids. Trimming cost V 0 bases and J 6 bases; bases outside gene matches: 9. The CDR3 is CASSLAAGTGIAGELFF. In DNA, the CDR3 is TGCGCCAGCAGCTTGGCGGCCGGGACAGGGATCGCCGGGGAGCTGTTTTTT.